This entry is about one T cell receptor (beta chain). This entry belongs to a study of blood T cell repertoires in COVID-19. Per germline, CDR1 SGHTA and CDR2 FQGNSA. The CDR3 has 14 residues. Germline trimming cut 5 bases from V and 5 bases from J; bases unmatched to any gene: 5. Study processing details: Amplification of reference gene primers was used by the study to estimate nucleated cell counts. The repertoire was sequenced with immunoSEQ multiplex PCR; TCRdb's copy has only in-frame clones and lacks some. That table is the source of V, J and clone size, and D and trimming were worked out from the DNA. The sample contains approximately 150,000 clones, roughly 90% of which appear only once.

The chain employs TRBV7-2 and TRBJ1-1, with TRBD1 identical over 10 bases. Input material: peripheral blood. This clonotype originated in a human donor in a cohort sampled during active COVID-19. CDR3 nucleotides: TGTGCCAGCAGCAATCGGGACAGGGGAACTGAAGCTTTCTTT. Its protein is CASSNRDRGTEAFF.